This passage covers 32 T cell receptor beta chains from one sample sequenced in a study of shared clonotypes between healthy human individuals. The naive CD8 subset, CD45RO-negative cells positively selected for CCR7, excluded terminally differentiated effector memory CD45RA+ cells. Repertoires were generated with immunoSEQ multiplex PCR, while TCRdb's copy carries only in-frame clones and drops some. This sample yields hundreds of thousands of clones, of which 96% are seen a single time; 0.11% belongs to the top ten. The sample taken for sequencing was naive CD8+ T cells sorted from blood. The receptors stem from a woman aged 25 to 39 in good health.

This clone showed up just once. The sample contains more than one DNA sequence encoding this CDR3. This CDR3 is CASSFDGLNTEAFF. The CDR3 DNA reads TGCGCCAGCAGCTTCGACGGACTGAACACTGAAGCTTTCTTT. This chain connects TRBV5-1 to TRBJ1-1; D is unclear. Between the trimmed V and J ends, which lost 2 bases and 0 bases, there was a span of 8 bases. Germline assignment: CDR1 SGHRS and CDR2 YFSETQ. The CDR3 has 14 residues. Combining the CDR3 with reference TRBV5-1 and TRBJ1-1 gives the whole variable domain KAGVTQTPRYLIKTRGQQVTLSCSPISGHRSVSWYQQTPGQGLQFLFEYFSETQRNKGNFPGRFSGRQFSNSRSEMNVSTLELGDSALYLCASSFDGLNTEAFFGQGTRLTVV.

This sequence joins TRBV7-9 and TRBJ2-7; maybe TRBD1 (5 bases). Trimming took off 5 bases at V and 5 bases at J, with 10 bases between the two ends. The CDR3 consists of 12 residues. The V gene's germline CDR1 is SEHNR and CDR2 FQNEAQ (reference sequence). CDR3 sequence: CASSAGPHEQYF. CDR3 nucleotide sequence: TGTGCCAGCAGCGCAGGGCCCCACGAGCAGTACTTC.

As to this clone: Other nucleotide sequences from this sample produce the same CDR3. The chain recombines TRBV9 with TRBJ1-1; D might be TRBD1 (6 bases). V was cut by 5 bases and J by 4 bases, with 12 bases left in between. CDR1 SGDLS and CDR2 YYNGEE come from the germline V gene. This CDR3 comprises 13 residues. CDR3 sequence reads: CASSTGGGTEAFF. CDR3 DNA: TGTGCCAGCAGTACGGGGGGCGGCACTGAAGCTTTCTTT.

The chain recombines TRBV5-4 with TRBJ2-2; 11 positions match TRBD2. CDR1 is SGHNT and CDR2 is YYREEE in the germline V gene (reference sequence). The junction had 8 bases not matched to a gene; V was cut back by 6 bases and J by 4 bases. The CDR3 runs 16 residues. CDR3 sequence reads: CASNRKGLAGTGELFF. The CDR3 DNA sequence: TGTGCCAGCAATCGAAAAGGACTAGCGGGCACCGGGGAGCTGTTTTTT.

The gene calls are TRBV10-2 and TRBJ1-2; 9 positions match TRBD1. The CDR3 loop spans 16 amino acids. Germline loops: CDR1 WSHSY, CDR2 SAAADI. V was pared by 4 bases and J by 5 bases, with 11 bases of the junction left unmatched. The DNA for the CDR3 is TGCGCCAGCAGTGGAGAAACAGGGGGCGTTCTTTATGGCTACACCTTC. Translated, it gives CASSGETGGVLYGYTF.

V gene TRBV2 combines with J gene TRBJ1-2; D gene unclear. Germline CDR1 is SNHLY and CDR2 is FYNNEI. This CDR3 spans 13 amino acids. V was cut by 0 bases and J by 8 bases, with 10 bases left in between. The CDR3, as DNA: TGTGCCAGCAGTGAAGCGCAGGCGCGAGGCTACACCTTC. Its protein product is CASSEAQARGYTF.

The chain has TRBV5-8 and TRBJ1-5; D not resolved. The V gene lost 0 bases and the J gene lost 3 bases, with 7 bases spanning the gap. Germline V gene sequence: CDR1 SGHTS, CDR2 YDEGEE. The CDR3 extends over 14 amino acids. CDR3 DNA: TGTGCCAGCAGCTTGGAAGAGATCAATCAGCCCCAGCATTTT. This gives the protein CASSLEEINQPQHF.

V gene TRBV5-8 combines with J gene TRBJ1-3; TRBD1 matches at 7 bases. After removal of 3 bases from V and 4 bases from J, the junction contained 7 bases not matched to a gene. Looked up from germline, CDR1 is SGHTS and CDR2 is YDEGEE. CDR3 size: 15 residues. CDR3 DNA: TGTGCCAGCAGCTGGACAGGCGCCGGGGGAAACACCATATATTTT. This encodes CASSWTGAGGNTIYF. The full variable domain, its missing parts supplied by reference TRBV5-8 and TRBJ1-3, is EAGVTQSPTHLIKTRGQQATLRCSPISGHTSVYWYQQALGLGLQFLLWYDEGEERNRGNFPPRFSGRQFPNYSSELNVNALELEDSALYLCASSWTGAGGNTIYFGEGSWLTVV.

For the CDR3, the DNA is TGTGCCAGCAGCCGGACTAGCGGGAGCACAGATACGCAGTATTTT. It is translated as CASSRTSGSTDTQYF. This chain links TRBV7-6 with TRBJ2-3; TRBD2 agrees at 11 bases. Germline V gene sequence: CDR1 SGHVS, CDR2 FNYEAQ. CDR3 size: 15 residues. J gave up 0 bases and V 5 bases, and 1 base lay outside the gene matches.

The chain joins TRBV27 to TRBJ1-1; D call uncertain. The germline V gene has CDR1 MNHEY and CDR2 SMNVEV (reference sequence). Trimming pared 2 bases from V and 8 bases from J, leaving 15 bases between. This CDR3 comprises 14 residues. The CDR3 sequence is CASSLRPGRGEAFF. The CDR3 DNA reads TGTGCCAGCAGTTTAAGGCCGGGTCGAGGGGAAGCTTTCTTT.

The V gene is TRBV10-2, the J gene TRBJ2-7; D remains unclear. The V end lost 3 bases, the J end lost 9 bases, and 9 bases lay between the germline ends. This CDR3 spans 11 amino acids. Germline V gene lookup returns CDR1 WSHSY and CDR2 SAAADI. In DNA form, the CDR3 reads TGCGCCAGCAGTGATATTCAGAGGCAGTACTTC. Translated: CASSDIQRQYF.

The chain carries TRBV4-2 and TRBJ2-7; the match to TRBD2 covers 11 bases. This CDR3 is 16 amino acids long. V gave up 1 base and J gave up 3 bases; unmatched junction bases: 5. Germline CDR1 LGHNA, CDR2 YNFKEQ. DNA for the CDR3: TGTGCCAGCAGCCAAGTGATCACTAGCGGGGGCTACGAGCAGTACTTC. Translated, it gives CASSQVITSGGYEQYF.

The CDR3, as DNA: TGTGCCAGCAGCACCGGACCCGAGGCCACTGAAGCTTTCTTT. It codes for CASSTGPEATEAFF. The chain couples TRBV5-4 to TRBJ1-1; D gene ambiguous. Trimming left V 4 bases short and J 4 bases short, with 14 bases between. The CDR3 consists of 14 residues. Germline loops: CDR1 SGHNT, CDR2 YYREEE (reference sequence).

The chain links TRBV29-1 to TRBJ2-6; D perhaps matches TRBD1 (5 bases). V lost 4 bases and J lost 4, with 17 bases in between. Per germline, CDR1 SQVTM and CDR2 ANQGSEA. The CDR3 contains 16 residues. CDR3 nucleotides: TGCAGCGTTGTTTTGGTGGGGCTAAGCGGGGCCAACGTCCTGACTTTC. This sequence encodes CSVVLVGLSGANVLTF. Based on the CDR3 plus reference TRBV29-1 and TRBJ2-6, the full variable domain is SAVISQKPSRDICQRGTSLTIQCQVDSQVTMMFWYRQQPGQSLTLIATANQGSEATYESGFVIDKFPISRPNLTFSTLTVSNMSPEDSSIYLCSVVLVGLSGANVLTFGAGSRLTVL.

The chain carries TRBV10-2 and TRBJ2-7; D may be TRBD1 or TRBD2 (6 bases each). V was cut by 6 bases and J by 4 bases, with 19 bases left in between. The length of the CDR3 is 15 residues. Germline V lookup: CDR1 WSHSY, CDR2 SAAADI. CDR3 amino acids: CASRYLGGLLYEQYF. The CDR3 DNA sequence: TGCGCCAGCAGATACTTAGGGGGGTTGCTTTACGAGCAGTACTTC.

The chain links TRBV7-8 to TRBJ2-2; D is possibly TRBD1 (6 bases). CDR3 length equals 17 residues. Germline CDR1 and CDR2: SGHVS and FQNEAQ. Trimming took 6 bases from V and 4 from J, leaving 21 bases between them. CDR3 bases: TGTGCCAGCAGAGTCATGTGGCAGGGGTTTGGCACCGGGGAGCTGTTTTTT. Translated: CASRVMWQGFGTGELFF.

Here the CDR3 reads CASSLLRVRGIEVNTEAFF. Here the CDR3 DNA reads TGCGCCAGCAGTCTTCTTCGGGTAAGGGGCATTGAGGTGAACACTGAAGCTTTCTTT. The chain has TRBV23-1 and TRBJ1-1, with a tentative D call TRBD1 (5 bases). TRBV23-1 is designated an ORF whose function remains uncertain. The CDR3 runs 19 residues. With 4 bases removed from V and 0 bases from J, the gap between germline ends came to 24 bases.

The rearrangement joins TRBV15 to TRBJ2-3; 7 bases match TRBD2. Germline V CDR1 and CDR2: LNHNV, YYDKDF (reference sequence). This CDR3 has 18 residues. J gave up 2 bases and V 5 bases, and 16 bases lay outside the gene matches. In nucleotides, the CDR3 is TGTGCCACCAGCTCCTCCGCTTGGGGGGAGCGGGACACAGATACGCAGTATTTT. This gives the protein CATSSSAWGERDTDTQYF.

The chain links TRBV27 to TRBJ2-7; 8 nucleotides line up with TRBD1. Germline V CDR1 and CDR2: MNHEY, SMNVEV (reference sequence). V gave up 5 bases and J gave up 4 bases; unmatched junction bases: 10. The CDR3 loop spans 15 amino acids. CDR3 region: CASSGVGTGLYEQYF. The CDR3 DNA is TGTGCCAGCAGTGGGGTCGGGACAGGCTTATACGAGCAGTACTTC.

The rearrangement links TRBV19 to TRBJ2-1; D remains unclear. Germline CDR1 and CDR2: LNHDA and SQIVND (reference sequence). Trimming stripped 5 bases from V and 8 bases from J, with 16 bases between. This CDR3 is 14 amino acids long. CDR3 region: CASSPVSPRYEQFF. DNA of the CDR3: TGTGCCAGTAGTCCGGTGAGTCCTAGATATGAGCAGTTCTTC.

The V call is TRBV19, the J call TRBJ1-1, with D unclear. The CDR3 consists of 12 residues. The V gene lost 7 bases and the J gene lost 5 bases, with 11 bases spanning the gap. CDR1 and CDR2 from the germline V gene are LNHDA and SQIVND (reference sequence). Written as DNA, the CDR3 is TGTGCCAGTACCACAGATGGTACTGAAGCTTTCTTT. Protein: CASTTDGTEAFF. Supplemented by reference TRBV19 and TRBJ1-1, the full variable domain reads DGGITQSPKYLFRKEGQNVTLSCEQNLNHDAMYWYRQDPGQGLRLIYYSQIVNDFQKGDIAEGYSVSREKKESFPLTVTSAQKNPTAFYLCASTTDGTEAFFGQGTRLTVV.

The chain combines TRBV5-1 with TRBJ2-1; 9 bases line up with TRBD2. J lost 3 bases, V lost 0 bases, and 1 base had no gene match. This CDR3 is built from 15 residues. Per the germline V gene, CDR1 is SGHRS and CDR2 is YFSETQ. The CDR3 DNA reads as TGCGCCAGCAGCTTGGAAGCGGGGGGCTACAATGAGCAGTTCTTC. Translated, it gives CASSLEAGGYNEQFF.

J is TRBJ2-5 and V is TRBV5-8, with a tentative D call TRBD1 (5 bases). The CDR3 totals 13 residues. Per the germline V gene, CDR1 is SGHTS and CDR2 is YDEGEE. With 6 bases removed from V and 6 bases from J, the gap between germline ends came to 15 bases. CDR3 amino acids: CASNSGHYQTQYF. Written as DNA, the CDR3 is TGTGCCAGCAACTCAGGACACTATCAGACCCAGTACTTC.

The V call is TRBV7-2, the J call TRBJ2-1; D may be TRBD2 (6 bases). Trimming removed 5 bases from V and 9 bases from J, with 8 bases in between. This CDR3 region has 11 residues. The V gene's germline CDR1 is SGHTA and CDR2 FQGNSA. Here the CDR3 reads CASSPAGEQFF. For the CDR3, the DNA is TGTGCCAGCAGCCCAGCGGGTGAGCAGTTCTTC. Drawing the rest from reference TRBV7-2 and TRBJ2-1, the complete variable domain is GAGVSQSPSNKVTEKGKDVELRCDPISGHTALYWYRQSLGQGLEFLIYFQGNSAPDKSGLPSDRFSAERTGGSVSTLTIQRTQQEDSAVYLCASSPAGEQFFGPGTRLTVL.

The genes are TRBV5-6 and TRBJ2-7; D is ambiguous. The CDR3 length is 14 residues. Germline values: CDR1 SGHDT, CDR2 YYEEEE. With 2 bases removed from V and 1 base from J, the gap between germline ends came to 10 bases. CDR3 amino acids: CASSLRATSYEQYF. CDR3 in DNA: TGTGCCAGCAGCTTACGGGCCACTTCCTACGAGCAGTACTTC.

The CDR3 here is CASSERGTYQPQHF. The CDR3, as DNA: TGTGCCAGCAGTGAACGGGGCACTTATCAGCCCCAGCATTTT. V is TRBV6-1 and J is TRBJ1-5; tentatively, D is TRBD1 (5 bases). Germline CDR1 reads MNHNS; CDR2 reads SASEGT. V was trimmed by 2 bases and J by 5 bases, leaving 10 bases between them. The CDR3 loop spans 14 amino acids.

The chain carries TRBV11-2 and TRBJ2-7; D ambiguous. Germline V gives CDR1 SGHAT, CDR2 FQNNGV. The length of the CDR3 is 13 residues. V gave up 5 bases and J gave up 5 bases, with 13 bases separating them. As DNA, the CDR3 is TGTGCCAGCAGCCCAATTTTAGGTGACGAGCAGTACTTC. Protein product: CASSPILGDEQYF.

The chain recombines TRBV4-1 with TRBJ2-3, with D possibly called TRBD1 or TRBD2 (6 bases each). Germline CDR1 reads MGHRA; CDR2 reads YSYEKL. This CDR3 is built from 14 residues. Deletions cut 4 bases from V and 4 bases from J, with 12 bases between. CDR3 in amino acids: CASSLAGGPDTQYF. In DNA, the CDR3 is TGCGCCAGCAGCCTCGCCGGGGGCCCAGATACGCAGTATTTT.

In its sample, this clone was seen once. The chain is built from TRBV5-6 and TRBJ2-1; TRBD1 matches at 10 bases. With 0 bases clipped from V and 8 bases from J, the junction kept 11 bases outside the gene matches. Germline V gene sequence: CDR1 SGHDT, CDR2 YYEEEE. CDR3 length: 17 amino acids. The CDR3 DNA sequence: TGTGCCAGCAGCTTGGCCATAGGGGACAGGGGATTGGATGAGCAGTTCTTC. Its translation is CASSLAIGDRGLDEQFF. The variable domain in full, with the rest retrieved from reference TRBV5-6 and TRBJ2-1, is DAGVTQSPTHLIKTRGQQVTLRCSPKSGHDTVSWYQQALGQGPQFIFQYYEEEERQRGNFPDRFSGHQFPNYSSELNVNALLLGDSALYLCASSLAIGDRGLDEQFFGPGTRLTVL.

The chain is built from TRBV11-3 and TRBJ1-1, with D perhaps matching TRBD1 (5 bases). Trimming left V 5 bases short and J 0 bases short, with 7 bases between. The CDR3 has 13 residues. Germline V gene sequence: CDR1 SGHNT, CDR2 YENEEA. Here the CDR3 reads CASSPDMNTEAFF. The DNA of the CDR3 is TGTGCCAGCAGCCCGGACATGAACACTGAAGCTTTCTTT. Based on the CDR3 plus reference TRBV11-3 and TRBJ1-1, the full variable domain is EAGVVQSPRYKIIEKKQPVAFWCNPISGHNTLYWYLQNLGQGPELLIRYENEEAVDDSQLPKDRFSAERLKGVDSTLKIQPAELGDSAVYLCASSPDMNTEAFFGQGTRLTVV.

The V and J genes are TRBV9 and TRBJ2-3; TRBD2 is a possible D gene (6 bases). Looked up from germline, CDR1 is SGDLS and CDR2 is YYNGEE. The ends were cut back, 3 bases at V and 2 bases at J, with 25 bases in the middle. This CDR3 is built from 19 residues. DNA for the CDR3: TGTGCCAGCAGCGCCCGCTTGGGGATACTAGCTTTTGACACAGATACGCAGTATTTT. It yields the protein CASSARLGILAFDTDTQYF.

J is TRBJ1-2 and V is TRBV2; D remains ambiguous. CDR3 length: 12 residues. The germline V gene encodes CDR1 SNHLY and CDR2 FYNNEI. Between the trimmed V and J ends, which lost 5 bases and 2 bases, there was a span of 6 bases. The CDR3 sequence is CASSRVNYGYTF. The CDR3 DNA reads TGTGCCAGCAGTCGGGTCAACTATGGCTACACCTTC.